The T cell receptor (beta chain) described here comes from a study of tumor-infiltrating lymphocytes in localized non-small cell lung cancer. Sequencing was performed with immunoSEQ multiplex PCR; in TCRdb, only in-frame clones are kept and a portion is missing. Of more than 6,000 clones in the sample, around 70% were seen once. The J segment lost 3 bases and the V segment lost 5 bases, leaving 4 bases of the junction unmatched. This CDR3 is built from 14 residues. Germline lookup yields CDR1 SEHNR and CDR2 FQNEAQ (reference sequence). Study-wide results and limits: No link was found between tumor T-cell fraction and recurrence-free survival. TCRbeta sequencing showed higher T cell infiltration in tumors than uninvolved lung.

Note on this clone: Its cognate antigen is unknown.

The clonotype originates from a human donor with non-small cell lung cancer. What was sequenced was lung tumor tissue. V is TRBV7-9 and J is TRBJ1-5; 7 bases agree with TRBD1. The CDR3 protein is CASSAQGPNQPQHF. The CDR3, as DNA: TGTGCCAGCAGCGCACAGGGGCCCAATCAGCCCCAGCATTTT.